Sequencing of this TCR beta chain was carried out in a study of siplizumab effects on memory and regulatory T cells. Study-wide results and caveats: Naive T cells looked more diverse than memory cells, and they looked like major contributors to the alloresponse.

TCR templates, around 98,000 per sample, were assayed. The protocol was immunoSEQ multiplex PCR, while the TCRdb copy is restricted to in-frame clones and leaves out a portion. The sample consists of more than 60,000 clones, 96% of them appearing once. CDR1 and CDR2 (germline): SGHNT, YYREEE (reference sequence). Trimming took 3 bases from V and 3 from J, leaving 6 bases between them. The CDR3 spans 12 residues. This clone was seen only a few times. Antigen specificity is unknown. This TCR derives from a human donor in good health. The sequenced sample was naive CD8+ T cells sorted from blood. The rearrangement joins TRBV5-4 to TRBJ1-1, with D uncertain. The DNA of the CDR3 is TGTGCCAGCAGCTCCCTAGACACTGAAGCTTTCTTT. This sequence encodes CASSSLDTEAFF. Filled out from reference TRBV5-4 and TRBJ1-1, the complete variable domain reads ETGVTQSPTHLIKTRGQQVTLRCSSQSGHNTVSWYQQALGQGPQFIFQYYREEENGRGNFPPRFSGLQFPNYSSELNVNALELDDSALYLCASSSLDTEAFFGQGTRLTVV.